A selection of T cell receptor beta chains follows, all from one sample in a study of T cell repertoires in cytomegalovirus infection. Their antigens remain unidentified. Each CDR3 protein is one row after TCRdb ran MiXCR on the reads. This sample has just under 500,000 distinct CDR3 sequences, with around 35% found just once. The sample in question was cultured PBMCs, obtained from culture after CMV antigen stimulation. The source is a human donor in good health (CMV status not recorded). Some clones in this sample may be carry-over from other donors' samples. The CDR3 runs from the conserved cysteine through the conserved F or W. A D gene is named only where the DNA matches it firmly. For some rows the clone size is stated as once, few or many, or as a class when expanded; others skip it.

V	J	size	D	CDR3	DNA
TRBV7-8	TRBJ1-5	NA	NA	CASSPGTQGWPQHF	TGTGCCAGCAGTCCCGGGACTCAGGGATGGCCCCAGCATTTT
TRBV19	TRBJ1-2	NA	NA	CASSMEQGSGYTF	TGTGCCAGTAGTATGGAGCAGGGGAGCGGCTACACCTTC
TRBV6-1	TRBJ2-7	few	TRBD2	CASDPSGSGEQYF	TGTGCCAGCGACCCCAGCGGGAGTGGCGAGCAGTACTTC
TRBV5-4	TRBJ2-6	NA	TRBD1	CASSSGTARSGANVLTF	TGTGCCAGCAGTTCGGGGACAGCCCGCTCTGGGGCCAACGTCCTGACTTTC
TRBV7-2	TRBJ2-1	many	TRBD2	CASSLGGLAGEGEQFF	TGTGCCAGCAGCTTAGGGGGGTTAGCGGGAGAGGGTGAGCAGTTCTTC
TRBV27	TRBJ1-2	once	NA	CASRRGTRDGYTF	TGTGCCAGCAGGCGGGGGACACGTGATGGCTACACCTTC
TRBV5-6	TRBJ1-6	few	NA	CASAEEEDSPLHF	TGTGCCAGCGCCGAGGAAGAGGATTCACCCCTCCACTTT
TRBV7-2	TRBJ1-2	many	NA	CASSPGTEVPGYTF	TGTGCCAGCAGCCCCGGGACTGAGGTTCCTGGCTACACCTTC
TRBV19	TRBJ1-4	NA	NA	CASSIGTSPEKLFF	TGTGCCAGTAGTATCGGGACATCTCCAGAAAAACTGTTTTTT
TRBV24-1	TRBJ2-1	NA	NA	CATSDLGFPF	TGTGCCACCAGTGATTTGGGTTTCCCCTTC
TRBV27	TRBJ2-1	once	TRBD2	CASSQSGLAGALGIEQFF	TGTGCCAGCAGTCAATCGGGACTAGCGGGAGCCCTTGGGATTGAGCAGTTCTTC
TRBV11-3	TRBJ1-1	NA	TRBD1	CASRRDSMNTEAFF	TGTGCCAGCAGACGGGACAGCATGAACACTGAAGCTTTCTTT
TRBV12-3/TRBV12-4	TRBJ1-1	NA	NA	CASSYQPVNTEAFF	TGTGCCAGCAGTTACCAACCCGTAAACACTGAAGCTTTCTTT
TRBV29-1	TRBJ2-1	few	TRBD2	CSVGNPGLAYEQFF	TGCAGCGTTGGAAACCCGGGACTAGCATATGAGCAGTTCTTC
TRBV7-2	TRBJ1-2	many	NA	CASSSGPLKGYTF	TGTGCCAGCAGCTCCGGGCCACTCAAAGGCTACACCTTC
TRBV7-3	TRBJ2-3	many	NA	CASSWRGKGTDTQYF	TGTGCCAGCAGCTGGAGGGGGAAGGGCACAGATACGCAGTATTTT
TRBV7-2	TRBJ2-3	NA	TRBD2	CASSSTPGTSGRTDTQYF	TGTGCCAGCAGCTCGACCCCCGGGACTAGCGGGAGGACAGATACGCAGTATTTT
TRBV7-4	TRBJ1-4	NA	NA	CASSYGGGKLFF	TGTGCCAGCAGCTACGGGGGCGGAAAACTGTTTTTT
TRBV29-1	TRBJ1-1	NA	TRBD1	CSVGQGNRGVEAFF	TGCAGCGTCGGACAGGGGAATAGGGGGGTAGAAGCTTTCTTT
TRBV6-4	TRBJ2-1	NA	NA	CASSGDRGGEQFF	TGTGCCAGCAGTGGCGACAGGGGAGGGGAGCAGTTCTTC
TRBV7-9	TRBJ2-3	NA	NA	CASSYNPQGPENTDTQYF	TGTGCCAGCAGCTACAACCCTCAAGGACCAGAAAATACAGATACGCAGTATTTT
TRBV20-1	TRBJ1-6	NA	TRBD1	CSAWQGADSPLHF	TGCAGTGCTTGGCAGGGGGCGGATTCACCCCTCCACTTT
TRBV7-3	TRBJ1-1	few	NA	CASSLERVEAFF	TGTGCCAGCAGCTTAGAAAGGGTTGAAGCTTTCTTT
TRBV28	TRBJ2-2	few	NA	CASSLSSGANTGELFF	TGTGCCAGCAGTTTATCGTCGGGGGCGAACACCGGGGAGCTGTTTTTT
TRBV5-4	TRBJ2-1	NA	TRBD2	CASSLSTSGRSYNEQFF	TGTGCCAGCAGCTTGAGTACTAGCGGGAGGTCCTACAATGAGCAGTTCTTC
TRBV6-5	TRBJ1-1	few	NA	CASSYSGGTEAFF	TGTGCCAGCAGTTACTCGGGGGGCACTGAAGCTTTCTTT
TRBV7-3	TRBJ1-2	NA	NA	CASSLTFDSISNYGYTF	TGTGCCAGCAGCTTAACCTTCGACAGTATATCTAACTATGGCTACACCTTC
TRBV7-3	TRBJ2-3	few	NA	CASSLTGWTDTQYF	TGTGCCAGCAGTCTGACAGGTTGGACAGATACGCAGTATTTT
TRBV28	TRBJ1-5	NA	NA	CASRREEPQHF	TGTGCCAGCAGGCGGGAGGAGCCCCAGCATTTT
TRBV5-6	TRBJ2-1	NA	NA	CASSPPGDYNEQFF	TGTGCCAGCAGCCCCCCCGGCGACTACAATGAGCAGTTCTTC
TRBV28	TRBJ1-5	NA	NA	CASSLPWDINQPQHF	TGTGCCAGCAGTTTACCCTGGGACATTAATCAGCCCCAGCATTTT
TRBV7-9	TRBJ1-6	few	NA	CASSLRDNHQHF	TGTGCCAGCAGCTTACGGGACAACCACCAACACTTT
TRBV11-2	TRBJ2-5	NA	NA	CASSLPTGWETQYF	TGTGCCAGCAGCCTACCGACAGGCTGGGAGACCCAGTACTTC
TRBV7-2	TRBJ2-5	few	TRBD2	CASSLESTSGITQYF	TGTGCCAGCAGCTTAGAATCGACTAGCGGGATAACCCAGTACTTC
TRBV7-2	TRBJ1-1	few	NA	CASSRQVGNTEAFF	TGTGCCAGCAGCCGACAGGTTGGGAACACTGAAGCTTTCTTT
TRBV27	TRBJ2-7	NA	NA	CASSLLKPQQYF	TGTGCCAGCAGTTTATTAAAGCCACAGCAGTACTTC
TRBV10-2	TRBJ2-3	few	TRBD2	CASRRLAGLAADTQYF	TGCGCCAGCAGACGTTTAGCGGGATTGGCGGCAGATACGCAGTATTTT
TRBV19	TRBJ2-1	NA	TRBD2	CASSIGGRAAYNEQFF	TGTGCCAGTAGTATAGGCGGGAGGGCCGCCTACAATGAGCAGTTCTTC
TRBV7-9	TRBJ2-5	NA	TRBD1	CASSFVGQGQLETQYF	TGTGCCAGCAGCTTCGTGGGACAGGGACAATTAGAGACCCAGTACTTC
TRBV25-1	TRBJ1-2	few	NA	CASSRGGGLDYGYTF	TGTGCCAGCAGTCGAGGTGGGGGGCTGGACTATGGCTACACCTTC
TRBV19	TRBJ2-1	few	NA	CASNRDSSYNEQFF	TGTGCCAGTAATCGAGACAGCTCCTACAATGAGCAGTTCTTC
TRBV7-6	TRBJ2-7	many	NA	CASSLSGGRGDEQYF	TGTGCCAGCAGCTTGTCAGGGGGTAGGGGGGACGAGCAGTACTTC
TRBV6-5	TRBJ2-1	NA	TRBD2	CASSYSGPQVLGLGSHEQFF	TGTGCCAGCAGTTACTCGGGTCCTCAGGTTCTGGGACTAGGATCCCATGAGCAGTTCTTC
TRBV4-3	TRBJ2-3	few	NA	CASSLRTASTDTQYF	TGCGCCAGCAGCCTTAGGACAGCTAGCACAGATACGCAGTATTTT
TRBV6-1	TRBJ1-5	few	NA	CASSGVGTPNQPQHF	TGTGCCAGCAGTGGCGTAGGGACACCAAATCAGCCCCAGCATTTT
TRBV12-3/TRBV12-4	TRBJ2-6	NA	NA	CASSLGGLANVLTF	TGTGCCAGCAGTCTCGGCGGTCTGGCCAACGTCCTGACTTTC
TRBV7-8	TRBJ2-3	few	NA	CASSLGAGRVDQADTQYF	TGTGCCAGCAGCTTAGGGGCGGGACGGGTTGACCAGGCAGATACGCAGTATTTT
TRBV5-4	TRBJ1-5	NA	NA	CASSLYRPPNQPQHF	TGTGCCAGCAGCTTGTATCGGCCCCCCAATCAGCCCCAGCATTTT